This is a list of T cell receptor beta chains from one sample in a study of PD-1 blockade in classical Hodgkin lymphoma. Here immunoSEQ multiplex PCR was the method, and the copy in TCRdb shows in-frame clones only, minus some. Of about 30,000 clones in the sample, about 71% were seen once. Sample: peripheral blood mononuclear cells (PBMCs), taken before the second cycle of nivolumab. These receptors came from a human donor with classical Hodgkin lymphoma. The conserved cysteine and the conserved F or W are not part of the CDR3 here. Each record gives: V gene, J gene, clone size, CDR3 protein. Size tells how often a clone was seen (once, few, many) or the class of an expanded clone, and some rows leave it out.

v_gene: TRBV5-1
j_gene: TRBJ2-3
abundance: -
CDR3aa: ASSPGSADTQY

v_gene: TRBV18
j_gene: TRBJ2-3
abundance: -
CDR3aa: ASSPGRSTDTQY

v_gene: TRBV30
j_gene: TRBJ2-5
abundance: few
CDR3aa: AWSVRKETQY

v_gene: TRBV11-3
j_gene: TRBJ2-7
abundance: -
CDR3aa: ASSGPLSYEQY

v_gene: TRBV19
j_gene: TRBJ2-5
abundance: -
CDR3aa: ASSTGQGGETQY

v_gene: TRBV19
j_gene: TRBJ2-7
abundance: -
CDR3aa: ASSIMARLAYEQY

v_gene: TRBV30
j_gene: TRBJ2-7
abundance: -
CDR3aa: AWSVPGRYEQY

v_gene: TRBV27
j_gene: TRBJ2-7
abundance: few
CDR3aa: ASSLNRGRYEQY

v_gene: TRBV27
j_gene: TRBJ1-2
abundance: medium-sized
CDR3aa: ASSFAENYGYT

v_gene: TRBV29-1
j_gene: TRBJ2-7
abundance: few
CDR3aa: SVEGTGGAEQY

v_gene: TRBV6-5
j_gene: TRBJ1-2
abundance: -
CDR3aa: ASSPYRAIYGYT

v_gene: TRBV5-1
j_gene: TRBJ1-1
abundance: once
CDR3aa: ASSLVPENTEAF

v_gene: TRBV29-1
j_gene: TRBJ2-3
abundance: once
CDR3aa: SVDRDRLTSDTQY

v_gene: TRBV13
j_gene: TRBJ2-7
abundance: -
CDR3aa: ASSSRDISSYEQY

v_gene: TRBV5-8
j_gene: TRBJ2-1
abundance: -
CDR3aa: ASSLGGSSYNEQF

v_gene: TRBV6-5
j_gene: TRBJ2-7
abundance: -
CDR3aa: ASSRQGSTYEQY